This T cell receptor (beta chain) is drawn from a study of CD8+ T cells in alopecia areata. About this clone itself: Its specificity is unknown.

As the sequencing template, cDNA was produced by extracting RNA and reverse transcribing it. Sequenced by immunoSEQ multiplex PCR; TCRdb stores in-frame clones only, minus some. Among approximately 200,000 clones, around two fifths were seen once, and the ten largest hold approximately 2.4%. Treatment noted: oral pan-JAK inhibitor, 5-10 mg twice daily. Findings and limits, study-wide: Normal skin contains resident alphabeta T cells, and these are also sequenced in scalp samples.

The CDR3 has 15 amino acids. V lost 5 bases and J 5 bases, leaving 19 bases between the germline ends. In germline, CDR1 is MNHEY, CDR2 SVGAGI. The chain uses TRBV6-5 and TRBJ2-7; D is possibly TRBD2 (6 bases). The sample was CD4+ T cells sorted from blood, taken around week 36, from a patient treated with tofacitinib. This receptor was taken from a human donor with alopecia areata. Here the CDR3 reads CASSPIAGLTNEQYF. The CDR3 DNA reads as TGTGCCAGCAGTCCCATCGCGGGGCTAACGAACGAGCAGTACTTC.